This TCR beta chain was obtained from a study of blood T cell repertoires in COVID-19. Study at large: The United States, Italy and Spain provided the acute and convalescent COVID-19 samples. The cDNA or gDNA used as material had been derived from T cells, B-cell-depleted T cells, or PBMCs.

Source study methods: Reference gene primer amplification gave estimated nucleated cell counts. Measured with immunoSEQ multiplex PCR; TCRdb has only the in-frame clones, and not every one. That table gives V, J and clone size, and the DNA gave D and trimming. The sample contains some 130,000 clones, roughly four fifths of which appear only once. V dropped 3 bases and J dropped 7 bases, with 19 bases sitting between them. Germline loops: CDR1 SGHKS, CDR2 YYEKEE (reference sequence). This CDR3 spans 15 amino acids. This TCR was sampled from a human donor in a cohort sampled during active COVID-19. Sequencing was done on a sample of peripheral blood. The chain combines TRBV5-5 with TRBJ1-1; D not resolved. The CDR3 region has the DNA TGTGCCAGCAGCTCATCCTGGGCGGCGGCGGGTGAAGCTTTCTTT. Protein: CASSSSWAAAGEAFF. The full variable domain, completed using reference TRBV5-5 and TRBJ1-1, is DAGVTQSPTHLIKTRGQQVTLRCSPISGHKSVSWYQQVLGQGPQFIFQYYEKEERGRGNFPDRFSARQFPNYSSELNVNALLLGDSALYLCASSSSWAAAGEAFFGQGTRLTVV.